This T cell receptor beta chain comes out of a study of cytomegalovirus exposure and HLA in healthy donors. About the research overall: Later, an analysis reported that the 110 or so validation repertoires had used the same platform as the approximately 680 first-cohort repertoires. Study-wide points: The study flagged some 170 TCR beta chains as cytomegalovirus-associated.

The table came from immunoSEQ multiplex PCR; TCRdb's copy has only in-frame clones and leaves some out. Of around 250,000 clones listed, about 90% were seen once; the top ten hold more than 0.35%. The ends were cut back, 1 base at V and 4 bases at J, with 13 bases in the middle. Per the germline V gene, CDR1 is SGHVS and CDR2 is FQNEAQ. The CDR3 runs to 15 residues. Note on this clone: The target antigen is unknown.

This TCR was sampled from a woman between 18 and 29 years old in good health and CMV-seronegative. What was sequenced was PBMCs. The chain has TRBV7-8 and TRBJ1-1, with D possibly being TRBD1 (5 bases). The CDR3 is CASSLGGRASTEAFF. Here the CDR3 DNA reads TGTGCCAGCAGCTTAGGCGGCAGGGCATCCACTGAAGCTTTCTTT.